The rows below give T cell receptor beta chains drawn from one sample of a study of brain T cells in children with intractable seizures. Data came from immunoSEQ multiplex PCR; TCRdb stores just in-frame clones and leaves some out. This table holds hundreds of thousands of clones, more than 85% found once. Material: peripheral blood, obtained less than 6 months after surgery. The source of these receptors is a boy under three years old with tuberous sclerosis and intractable seizures. Each CDR3 is given with its conserved first and last residue. D genes are given only for firm matches. Only some rows state a clone size, as once, few, many or a class for expanded clones.

J gene: TRBJ2-3
V gene: TRBV11-2
clone size: .
D gene: .
CDR3 protein: CASNGHPDTQYF
CDR3 DNA: TGTGCCAGCAACGGACATCCAGATACGCAGTATTTT

J gene: TRBJ1-1
V gene: TRBV5-1
clone size: .
D gene: .
CDR3 protein: CASSSGLLNTEAFF
CDR3 DNA: TGCGCCAGCAGCTCGGGACTTTTGAACACTGAAGCTTTCTTT

J gene: TRBJ1-3
V gene: TRBV9
clone size: .
D gene: .
CDR3 protein: CASSASGSGNTIYF
CDR3 DNA: TGTGCCAGCAGCGCCTCGGGCTCTGGAAACACCATATATTTT

J gene: TRBJ2-1
V gene: TRBV19
clone size: .
D gene: TRBD2
CDR3 protein: CASSIDEGGGGPGNEQFF
CDR3 DNA: TGTGCCAGTAGTATAGACGAGGGTGGGGGAGGGCCTGGCAATGAGCAGTTCTTC

J gene: TRBJ2-6
V gene: TRBV27
clone size: .
D gene: TRBD2
CDR3 protein: CASSFSAGDGLRGANVLTF
CDR3 DNA: TGTGCCAGCAGTTTCTCGGCGGGAGATGGTCTTAGGGGGGCCAACGTCCTGACTTTC

J gene: TRBJ1-1
V gene: TRBV6-5
clone size: once
D gene: .
CDR3 protein: CASSYDHGTLPVFF
CDR3 DNA: TGTGCCAGCAGTTACGACCACGGGACCCTCCCTGTATTCTTT

J gene: TRBJ2-7
V gene: TRBV20-1
clone size: .
D gene: .
CDR3 protein: CSPARDEQYF
CDR3 DNA: TGCAGTCCAGCTCGGGACGAGCAGTACTTC

J gene: TRBJ1-5
V gene: TRBV19
clone size: .
D gene: .
CDR3 protein: CASSITDSNQPQHF
CDR3 DNA: TGTGCCAGTAGTATTACTGATAGCAATCAGCCCCAGCATTTT

J gene: TRBJ2-1
V gene: TRBV7-8
clone size: .
D gene: .
CDR3 protein: CASSSHVEQFF
CDR3 DNA: TGTGCCAGCAGCTCTCACGTTGAGCAGTTCTTC

J gene: TRBJ2-1
V gene: TRBV9
clone size: .
D gene: .
CDR3 protein: CASSEGGGDSYNEQFF
CDR3 DNA: TGTGCCAGCAGCGAGGGAGGGGGAGACTCCTACAATGAGCAGTTCTTC

J gene: TRBJ1-3
V gene: TRBV25-1
clone size: .
D gene: .
CDR3 protein: CASSEPGSSGNTIYF
CDR3 DNA: TGTGCCAGCAGTGAACCGGGGTCTTCTGGAAACACCATATATTTT

J gene: TRBJ1-2
V gene: TRBV9
clone size: once
D gene: .
CDR3 protein: CASSVPPTVTQDGYTF
CDR3 DNA: TGTGCCAGCAGCGTACCCCCGACAGTAACACAGGATGGCTACACCTTC

J gene: TRBJ2-1
V gene: TRBV9
clone size: .
D gene: .
CDR3 protein: CASSETTDNEQFF
CDR3 DNA: TGTGCCAGCAGCGAAACGACTGACAATGAGCAGTTCTTC

J gene: TRBJ1-6
V gene: TRBV4-2
clone size: few
D gene: .
CDR3 protein: CASSQESIMVYNSPLHF
CDR3 DNA: TGTGCCAGCAGCCAAGAGAGCATTATGGTCTATAATTCACCCCTCCACTTT

J gene: TRBJ2-1
V gene: TRBV5-1
clone size: few
D gene: TRBD1
CDR3 protein: CASSLIEGAWDNEQFF
CDR3 DNA: TGCGCCAGCAGCTTGATTGAGGGGGCGTGGGACAATGAGCAGTTCTTC

J gene: TRBJ1-2
V gene: TRBV6-1
clone size: .
D gene: .
CDR3 protein: CASSEMGGPGYGYTF
CDR3 DNA: TGTGCCAGCAGTGAAATGGGGGGGCCGGGCTATGGCTACACCTTC

J gene: TRBJ2-7
V gene: TRBV6-5
clone size: .
D gene: TRBD2
CDR3 protein: CASSPDGGGMEQYF
CDR3 DNA: TGTGCCAGCAGCCCCGACGGGGGGGGGATGGAGCAGTACTTC

J gene: TRBJ2-1
V gene: TRBV6-5
clone size: .
D gene: TRBD2
CDR3 protein: CASSYSTSGRHEQFF
CDR3 DNA: TGTGCCAGCAGTTACTCTACTAGCGGGAGGCATGAGCAGTTCTTC

J gene: TRBJ1-5
V gene: TRBV6-5
clone size: .
D gene: .
CDR3 protein: CASSYSWSPAQHF
CDR3 DNA: TGTGCCAGCAGTTACTCGTGGTCCCCGGCCCAGCATTTT

J gene: TRBJ1-1
V gene: TRBV19
clone size: .
D gene: .
CDR3 protein: CASSIGGLYMNTEAFF
CDR3 DNA: TGTGCCAGTAGTATCGGTGGGCTATACATGAACACTGAAGCTTTCTTT

J gene: TRBJ1-1
V gene: TRBV18
clone size: .
D gene: .
CDR3 protein: CASSPGRSTEAFF
CDR3 DNA: TGTGCCAGCTCACCAGGGAGAAGTACTGAAGCTTTCTTT

J gene: TRBJ2-6
V gene: TRBV9
clone size: .
D gene: .
CDR3 protein: CASSVEHGYSGANVLTF
CDR3 DNA: TGTGCCAGCAGCGTAGAGCACGGATACTCTGGGGCCAACGTCCTGACTTTC

J gene: TRBJ2-7
V gene: TRBV13
clone size: .
D gene: TRBD1
CDR3 protein: CASSYTGGRDEQYF
CDR3 DNA: TGTGCCAGCAGCTACACAGGGGGCCGGGACGAGCAGTACTTC

J gene: TRBJ1-2
V gene: TRBV20-1
clone size: .
D gene: .
CDR3 protein: CSVLWDGYTF
CDR3 DNA: TGCAGTGTACTATGGGATGGCTACACCTTC

J gene: TRBJ2-1
V gene: TRBV7-3
clone size: .
D gene: .
CDR3 protein: CASSLGTGSNEQFF
CDR3 DNA: TGTGCCAGCAGCCTTGGGACTGGAAGCAATGAGCAGTTCTTC

J gene: TRBJ2-7
V gene: TRBV7-9
clone size: .
D gene: TRBD2
CDR3 protein: CASRTSGSYEQYF
CDR3 DNA: TGTGCCAGCAGGACTAGCGGGAGTTACGAGCAGTACTTC

J gene: TRBJ1-5
V gene: TRBV4-2
clone size: .
D gene: TRBD1
CDR3 protein: CASSIGTGGQPQHF
CDR3 DNA: TGTGCCAGCAGCATAGGGACAGGGGGTCAGCCCCAGCATTTT

J gene: TRBJ2-7
V gene: TRBV30
clone size: .
D gene: .
CDR3 protein: CAWSGTAYEQYF
CDR3 DNA: TGTGCCTGGTCCGGGACGGCCTACGAGCAGTACTTC

J gene: TRBJ1-3
V gene: TRBV5-4
clone size: .
D gene: TRBD1
CDR3 protein: CASSFGTGRGNTIYF
CDR3 DNA: TGTGCCAGCAGCTTTGGGACAGGGCGAGGAAACACCATATATTTT

J gene: TRBJ2-5
V gene: TRBV4-1
clone size: .
D gene: .
CDR3 protein: CASSTGTQETQYF
CDR3 DNA: TGCGCCAGCAGCACCGGGACACAAGAGACCCAGTACTTC

J gene: TRBJ2-2
V gene: TRBV29-1
clone size: .
D gene: TRBD2
CDR3 protein: CSVEVAGAYTGELFF
CDR3 DNA: TGCAGCGTTGAAGTAGCGGGGGCTTATACCGGGGAGCTGTTTTTT

J gene: TRBJ2-4
V gene: TRBV30
clone size: .
D gene: .
CDR3 protein: CAWSVRQGYKNIQYF
CDR3 DNA: TGTGCCTGGAGTGTAAGGCAGGGATACAAAAACATTCAGTACTTC